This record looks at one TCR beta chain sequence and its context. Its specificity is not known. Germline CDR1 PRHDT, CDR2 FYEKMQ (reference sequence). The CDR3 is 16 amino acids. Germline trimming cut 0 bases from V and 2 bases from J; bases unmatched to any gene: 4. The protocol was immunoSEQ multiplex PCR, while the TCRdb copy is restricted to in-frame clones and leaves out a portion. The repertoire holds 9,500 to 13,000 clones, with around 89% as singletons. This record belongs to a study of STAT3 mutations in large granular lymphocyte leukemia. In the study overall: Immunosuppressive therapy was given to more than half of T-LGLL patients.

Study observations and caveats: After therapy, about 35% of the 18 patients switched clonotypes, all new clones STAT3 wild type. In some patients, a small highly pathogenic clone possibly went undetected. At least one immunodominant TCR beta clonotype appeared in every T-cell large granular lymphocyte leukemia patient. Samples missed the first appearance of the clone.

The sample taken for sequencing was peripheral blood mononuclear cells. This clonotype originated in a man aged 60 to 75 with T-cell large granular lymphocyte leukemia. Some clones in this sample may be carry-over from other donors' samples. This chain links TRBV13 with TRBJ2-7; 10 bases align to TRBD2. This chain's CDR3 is CASSLGWTSGTYEQYF. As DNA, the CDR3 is TGTGCCAGCAGCTTAGGATGGACTAGCGGAACCTACGAGCAGTACTTC.